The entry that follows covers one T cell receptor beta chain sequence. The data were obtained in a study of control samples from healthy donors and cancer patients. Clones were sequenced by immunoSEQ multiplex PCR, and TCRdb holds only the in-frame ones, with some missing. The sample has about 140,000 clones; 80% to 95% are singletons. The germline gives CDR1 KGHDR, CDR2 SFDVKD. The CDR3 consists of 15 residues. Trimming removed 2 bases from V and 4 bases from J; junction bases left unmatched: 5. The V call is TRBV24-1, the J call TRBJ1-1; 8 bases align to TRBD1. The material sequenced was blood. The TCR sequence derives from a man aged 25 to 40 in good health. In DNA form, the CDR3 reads TGTGCCACCAGTGATTCGGCAGGGGGCATCACTGAAGCTTTCTTT. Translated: CATSDSAGGITEAFF.